The rows below give T cell receptor beta chains drawn from one sample of a study of STAT5B mutations in CD4+ large granular lymphocyte leukemia. Clones were sequenced by immunoSEQ multiplex PCR, and TCRdb holds only the in-frame ones, with some missing. Seen here are about 30,000 clones, around 90% observed once, and the top ten hold around 3.4%. The specimen sequenced was CD4+ T cells from blood buffy coats. These receptors all stem from a human donor in good health. Both conserved end residues are part of each CDR3. The order of the fields is J gene, clone size, D gene, V gene, CDR3 DNA, CDR3 protein. A D gene is named only where the DNA matches it firmly. Not all rows give a size; the values are once, few, many and, for expanded clones, a class.

TRBJ2-1 once NA TRBV4-2 TGTGCCAGCAGCCAAGACGGACAAGCCCACAATGAGCAGTTCTTC CASSQDGQAHNEQFF
TRBJ2-5 NA NA TRBV28 TGTGCCAGCAGTTTTGGGACCCGGGGAGAGACCCAGTACTTC CASSFGTRGETQYF
TRBJ1-2 NA NA TRBV28 TGTGCCAGCAGTTTCTTTAGACAGCTCTATAACTATGGCTACACCTTC CASSFFRQLYNYGYTF
TRBJ2-5 NA NA TRBV10-3 TGTGCCATCGCCTCATCGCTGTCCCCGTACCAAGAGACCCAGTACTTC CAIASSLSPYQETQYF
TRBJ2-1 NA NA TRBV20-1 TGCAGTGCTAGTATGGCCCTGCCGGGGTTCTTC CSASMALPGFF
TRBJ2-7 few TRBD2 TRBV14 TGTGCCAGCAGCCGTGGGACTAGCGGGACGTCCGAGCAGTACTTC CASSRGTSGTSEQYF
TRBJ1-1 few NA TRBV14 TGTGCCAGCAGCCTCGTTGCGGACTTGTCCACTGAAGCTTTCTTT CASSLVADLSTEAFF
TRBJ2-5 NA TRBD2 TRBV5-1 TGCGCCAGCAGCTTCTCTAGCGGACAAGAGACCCAGTACTTC CASSFSSGQETQYF
TRBJ2-1 NA NA TRBV10-3 TGTGCCATCAGTGAGTCTCCGAGCAATGAGCAGTTCTTC CAISESPSNEQFF
TRBJ1-5 NA NA TRBV2 TGTGCCAGCAGTGAGGGGTCTAGCAATCAGCCCCAGCATTTT CASSEGSSNQPQHF
TRBJ1-1 NA TRBD1 TRBV5-1 TGCGCCAGCAGTTATTCCTCTTTGGGACAGGGGAACACTGAAGCTTTCTTT CASSYSSLGQGNTEAFF
TRBJ2-7 NA NA TRBV19 TGTGCCAGTAGTAGGGACACCAAAACCTACGAGCAGTACTTC CASSRDTKTYEQYF
TRBJ1-1 NA NA TRBV5-1 TGCGCCAGCAGCTTGGCGGGACACTTGAACACTGAAGCTTTCTTT CASSLAGHLNTEAFF
TRBJ1-5 NA TRBD1 TRBV6-1 TGTGCCAGCGGAGGAGCGACAGGGGTGCAGCCCCAGCATTTT CASGGATGVQPQHF
TRBJ2-1 NA TRBD1 TRBV10-3 TGTGCCATCAGTGAGTCAGGGGGACAGGGGGCCTACAATGAGCAGTTCTTC CAISESGGQGAYNEQFF
TRBJ2-7 NA NA TRBV5-4 TGTGCCAGCAGCTTGGCCGGGGACATGTCCTACGAGCAGTACTTC CASSLAGDMSYEQYF
TRBJ2-3 NA TRBD2 TRBV5-6 TGTGCCAGCAGCCCCCCGGGGGGTCGTACGCAGTATTTT CASSPPGGRTQYF
TRBJ1-4 NA TRBD1 TRBV6-1 TGTGCCAGCAGTGAAGGGGACAGGGTCCGTGAAAAACTGTTTTTT CASSEGDRVREKLFF
TRBJ1-6 NA TRBD1 TRBV5-1 TGCGCCAGCAGCGACTCGGACAGGGAAATTAATTCACCCCTCCACTTT CASSDSDREINSPLHF
TRBJ2-7 NA TRBD1 TRBV13 TGTGCCAGCAGCTTATATCGGACAGGGGTCGAGCAGTACTTC CASSLYRTGVEQYF
TRBJ1-5 NA NA TRBV7-2 TGTGCCAGCAGCCCCGACAGTAGCAATCAGCCCCAGCATTTT CASSPDSSNQPQHF
TRBJ2-1 NA NA TRBV25-1 TGTGCCAGCAAGTGGGGGGGCAGCTCCTACAATGAGCAGTTCTTC CASKWGGSSYNEQFF
TRBJ2-1 NA NA TRBV7-9 TGTGCCAGCAGACTTGAGGGGGATGAGCAGTTCTTC CASRLEGDEQFF
TRBJ2-1 NA TRBD2 TRBV19 TGTGCCAGCCCGGGCCCTCCTAGCGGGAAGGGGGTCAATGAGCAGTTCTTC CASPGPPSGKGVNEQFF
TRBJ2-1 NA NA TRBV28 TGTGCCAGCAGTTCCCCTGGGGCTAGCTCCTACAATGAGCAGTTCTTC CASSSPGASSYNEQFF
TRBJ2-7 NA TRBD2 TRBV6-1 TGTGCCAGCAGTGAAGCTACCCGGACTAGAAGCCTCTACGAGCAGTACTTC CASSEATRTRSLYEQYF
TRBJ1-2 NA NA TRBV7-2 TGTGCCAGCACCCCGACGGCTAACTATGGCTACACCTTC CASTPTANYGYTF
TRBJ1-2 NA NA TRBV7-9 TGTGCCAGCAGCTCATCGAACTATGGCTACACCTTC CASSSSNYGYTF
TRBJ1-4 NA NA TRBV2 TGTGCCAGCAGGCAGGGAGGCTTGGGTGAAAAACTGTTTTTT CASRQGGLGEKLFF
TRBJ2-3 NA TRBD1 TRBV29-1 TGCAGCGTTTTCGGACAGGGGCCGAGCACAGATACGCAGTATTTT CSVFGQGPSTDTQYF
TRBJ1-1 few NA TRBV27 TGTGCCAGCAGATCCGGAGCCACTGAAGCTTTCTTT CASRSGATEAFF
TRBJ2-7 NA TRBD2 TRBV5-1 TGCGCCAGCAGCCCCAGCGGGAGGTCCTACGAGCAGTACTTC CASSPSGRSYEQYF
TRBJ1-5 NA TRBD1 TRBV29-1 TGCAGCTGCCGGGACAGGGACCAGCCCCAGCATTTT CSCRDRDQPQHF
TRBJ2-7 NA TRBD2 TRBV28 TGTGCCAGCAGTTTAGAGCGGGAGGGCCCCGGCTCCTACGAGCAGTACTTC CASSLEREGPGSYEQYF
TRBJ2-2 NA NA TRBV9 TGTGCCAGCAGCGTAGAGGCGGGTAACACCGGGGAGCTGTTTTTT CASSVEAGNTGELFF
TRBJ2-3 NA TRBD2 TRBV5-1 TGCGCCAGCAGCAAATTAGCGGGAAAAGATACGCAGTATTTT CASSKLAGKDTQYF
TRBJ2-2 NA NA TRBV9 TGTGCCAGCAGCGTAGCCGGGGGCCCCACCGGGGAGCTGTTTTTT CASSVAGGPTGELFF
TRBJ1-5 NA NA TRBV29-1 TGCAGCGTTGATGAAGGGGGCAATCAGCCCCAGCATTTT CSVDEGGNQPQHF
TRBJ2-1 NA NA TRBV7-6 TGTGCCAGCAGCTTAGTTTCGGTCGATAGTTTCGCCGACCAGACGGTGAATGAGCAGTTCTTC CASSLVSVDSFADQTVNEQFF
TRBJ1-2 NA NA TRBV10-3 TGTGCCATCAGTGATCGAGGGGAAGTCTCCTATGGCTACACCTTC CAISDRGEVSYGYTF
TRBJ1-5 NA NA TRBV6-5 TGTGCCAGCAGTTCCCTGACAGGTTCCGACAATCAGCCCCAGCATTTT CASSSLTGSDNQPQHF
TRBJ2-3 NA NA TRBV7-2 TGTGCCAGCAGGGTCGCGTCCACAGATACGCAGTATTTT CASRVASTDTQYF
TRBJ2-7 NA NA TRBV7-9 TGTGCCAGCAGCTTAGTTGGCAGGGGTTACGAGCAGTACTTC CASSLVGRGYEQYF
TRBJ1-5 few NA TRBV7-2 TGTGCCAGCAGCCCTAACCGGGACGGATATCAGCCCCAGCATTTT CASSPNRDGYQPQHF
TRBJ2-7 few TRBD2 TRBV7-2 TGTGCCAGCAGCTCGGAATTTAGCGGGTTCTCCTACGAGCAGTACTTC CASSSEFSGFSYEQYF
TRBJ2-1 NA NA TRBV7-2 TGTGCCAGCAGCTCATCTAGCGCAAGCTCCTACAATGAGCAGTTCTTC CASSSSSASSYNEQFF
TRBJ1-1 NA NA TRBV7-2 TGTGCCAGCAGTCTCGCCCCTGCCGGATTGAACACTGAAGCTTTCTTT CASSLAPAGLNTEAFF
TRBJ2-1 NA TRBD2 TRBV19 TGTGCCAGTACCGCCGGGACTAGCGGGAGACCTTCCTACAATGAGCAGTTCTTC CASTAGTSGRPSYNEQFF
TRBJ2-5 once TRBD2 TRBV7-7 TGTGCTAGCAGCGTTGGGACTAGCGGAGAGACCCAGTACTTC CASSVGTSGETQYF
TRBJ2-7 NA TRBD2 TRBV6-1 TGTGCCAGCAGGAAGCGGGGGACCTACGAGCAGTACTTC CASRKRGTYEQYF
TRBJ2-1 NA TRBD2 TRBV7-2 TGTGCCAGCGGAGGACCGGGACTAGCGGGTAGCTCCTACAATGAGCAGTTCTTC CASGGPGLAGSSYNEQFF
TRBJ1-2 NA TRBD1 TRBV10-3 TGTGCCATCAGTGACCCGTTGGACAGGGGCGATGGCTACACCTTC CAISDPLDRGDGYTF
TRBJ1-2 NA TRBD1 TRBV7-6 TGTGCCAGCAGCTCGGGACAGCCCCATAACTATGGCTACACCTTC CASSSGQPHNYGYTF
TRBJ1-3 NA NA TRBV6-5 TGTGCCAGCAGGGGGACCGCTGGAAACACCATATATTTT CASRGTAGNTIYF
TRBJ2-5 NA NA TRBV28 TGTGCCAGCACCCCCTCCGGGGGCTGGAGTGAGACCCAGTACTTC CASTPSGGWSETQYF
TRBJ1-4 NA TRBD1 TRBV10-1 TGCGCCAGCAGTCCCGGGACAGGGGAAGAAAAACTGTTTTTT CASSPGTGEEKLFF